This T cell receptor (beta chain) was recorded in a study of response to subunit inactivated influenza vaccine. Findings and limits, study-wide: There was a suggestion from the authors that each seasonal influenza vaccination recruits few new T cells.

MiXCR, run by TCRdb on the RT-PCR reads, gives a single entry per CDR3 protein. Of 530,000 or so distinct CDR3 sequences detected, approximately 10% appear once; the ten largest clones hold around 9.6%. In the case of this clonotype: Its antigen is not known.

The length of the CDR3 is 17 residues. Trimming left V 3 bases short and J 1 base short, with 19 bases between. Germline V gives CDR1 SGHRS, CDR2 YFSETQ. This sequence was found in a man over 45 who received an inactivated influenza vaccine. The genes are TRBV5-1 and TRBJ1-1, with D unresolved. Sequencing used PBMCs from blood, obtained on the day of vaccination. CDR3 bases: TGCGCCAGCAGCTCGACCTCCGCGCAGCCAGAGAACACTGAAGCTTTCTTT. Translated, it gives CASSSTSAQPENTEAFF.